The entry below gives a single TCR beta chain sequence along with its context. Its target antigen remains unknown. No much larger clone is present one base from it, and per-base qualities are unavailable. This CDR3 is also generated by other DNA sequences in the sample. The library relied on the immunoSEQ multiplex PCR assay. In its TCRdb copy, this immuneACCESS table keeps in-frame sequences only and misses some clones. Where compared with another copy, unresolved V genes explain less than half of these, and the others have no known cause. This sample has roughly 89,000 clones in its table, and about 94% of those were observed once. The top ten constitute under 2% of the sample. These data come from a study of T cell changes during pregnancy in multiple sclerosis (dated by TCRdb to the late 2010s). At the level of the whole study: The study examined how the T cell repertoire changed over the course of pregnancy in women with multiple sclerosis.

The CDR3 goes from the cysteine to the phenylalanine over 14 residues. Solely the CDR3 DNA is kept, with 42 bases framed from the first base. The trim is 0 bases for V and 0 bases for J, with a gap of 5 bases between the germline ends. As encoded in the germline V gene, CDR1 is SGHRS while CDR2 is YFSETQ. In this chain, TRBV5-1 is recombined with TRBJ2-3; TRBD2 is a weak D gene call, 5 bases matching. This receptor was identified in a female donor in good health, enrolled as a control in a pregnancy study. Sequenced here: peripheral blood, sampled after pregnancy. The DNA is as follows: TGCGCCAGCAGCTTGGGAGGGAGCACAGATACGCAGTATTTT. Its protein reads: CASSLGGSTDTQYF.